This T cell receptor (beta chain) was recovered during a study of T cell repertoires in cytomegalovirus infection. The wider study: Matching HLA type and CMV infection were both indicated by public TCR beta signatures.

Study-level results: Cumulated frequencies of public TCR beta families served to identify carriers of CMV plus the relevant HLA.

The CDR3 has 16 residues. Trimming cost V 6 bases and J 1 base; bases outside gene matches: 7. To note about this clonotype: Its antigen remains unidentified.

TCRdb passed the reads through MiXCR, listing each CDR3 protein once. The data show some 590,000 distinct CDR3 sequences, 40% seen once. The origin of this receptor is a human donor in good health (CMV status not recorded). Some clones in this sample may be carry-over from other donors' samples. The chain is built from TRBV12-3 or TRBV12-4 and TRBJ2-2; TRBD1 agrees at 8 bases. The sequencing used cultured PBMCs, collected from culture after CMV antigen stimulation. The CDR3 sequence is CASSLRTGKNTGELFF. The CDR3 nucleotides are TGTGCCAGCAGCCTCCGGACAGGGAAGAACACCGGGGAGCTGTTTTTT.